These 3 T cell receptor beta chains share one sample of origin, sequenced in a study of T cells in women clearing cervical HPV infection. Clones were sequenced by immunoSEQ multiplex PCR, and TCRdb holds only the in-frame ones, with some missing. The sample includes tens of thousands of clones. The source material was blood buffy coat. These receptors all stem from a woman between 18 and 75 years old with a cervical HPV16 infection that either progressed to CIN3+ or cleared (not recorded which).

Turning to this clone: The CDR3 end falls 3 residues outside the read, so it is completed with the germline J gene. The chain recombines TRBV29-1 with TRBJ1-2; the D gene is possibly TRBD1 (5 bases). V was shortened by 1 base and J by 6 bases, with 9 bases between the two germline ends. CDR1 SQVTM and CDR2 ANQGSEA come from the germline V gene. The CDR3 spans 12 residues. The CDR3 DNA, read in part, is TGCAGCGTTGAAGGCGGGGGGAATGGC. Encoded protein: CSVEGGGNG. The full CDR3 protein reads CSVEGGGNGYTF.

Incomplete CDR3 DNA: TGTGCCAGCAGTGCTATGACAGGTTCGGGCAACTATGGC. The encoded protein is CASSAMTGSGNYG. In full, the CDR3 reads CASSAMTGSGNYGYTF. The chain links TRBV2 to TRBJ1-2; D may be TRBD1 (6 bases). Read coverage stops 3 residues before the CDR3 terminus; the germline J gene supplies the remainder. The V end lost 4 bases, the J end lost 2 bases, and 17 bases lay between the germline ends. Germline V lookup: CDR1 SNHLY, CDR2 FYNNEI. The CDR3 sequence is 16 residues long.

Note on this clone: Read sequence stops 3 residues before the CDR3 end, and the germline J gene provides the missing end. This chain links TRBV5-4 with TRBJ2-3, with 8 nucleotides matching TRBD1. Germline loops: CDR1 SGHNT, CDR2 YYREEE (reference sequence). V lost 4 bases and J lost 6; bases outside the gene matches: 10. The CDR3 spans 15 residues. CDR3 DNA (partial): TGTGCCAGCAGCCTAGAAGGACAGGGAAGGGATACG. Translation: CASSLEGQGRDT. The whole CDR3 protein reads CASSLEGQGRDTQYF.